One and the same sample provided the 11 T cell receptor beta chains below, sequenced in a study of T-cell reconstitution after alpha-beta-depleted transplantation in children. For TCRbeta, the library was prepared with unique molecular identifiers. TCRdb called the PCR reads again in MiXCR, with one record for every CDR3 protein. Of some 490,000 distinct CDR3 sequences in the sample, roughly an eighth were seen once. Source: PBMCs from the stem cell graft donor, taken from the stem cell graft. The receptors originated from a human donor who donated a stem cell graft to a child with combined immunodeficiency.

This sequence joins TRBV20-1 and TRBJ2-3; D not resolved. The CDR3 length is 16 residues. The ends were cut back, 0 bases at V and 2 bases at J, with 15 bases in the middle. Germline lookup yields CDR1 DFQATT and CDR2 SNEGSKA (reference sequence). The CDR3 here is CSARDPRARATDTQYF. In DNA, the CDR3 is TGCAGTGCTAGAGATCCGAGAGCCAGAGCCACAGATACGCAGTATTTT.

This clonotype was counted a few times. J is TRBJ1-6 and V is TRBV7-8; possibly TRBD1 for D (6 bases). The CDR3 has 16 residues. The V end lost 5 bases, the J end lost 10 bases, and 21 bases lay between the germline ends. Germline CDR1 reads SGHVS; CDR2 reads FQNEAQ. CDR3 in amino acids: CASSRFKDSRNSPLHF. DNA of the CDR3: TGTGCCAGCAGCCGATTCAAGGACAGCAGGAACTCACCCCTCCACTTT.

This clonotype was counted ten times or more. One end of the junction fails to match germline, which may point to a read error. The chain has TRBV29-1 and TRBJ1-4; unclear D gene. The germline CDR1 and CDR2 sequences are SQVTM and ANQGSEA. The CDR3 length is 15 residues. CDR3 residues: CSVRNPGQANEKLFF. Here the CDR3 DNA reads TGCAGCGTTCGAAACCCGGGCCAAGCAAATGAGAAACTGTTTTTT.

This clonotype was detected many times. V is TRBV6-4 and J is TRBJ2-1, with D possibly being TRBD1 (6 bases). In germline, CDR1 is MRHNA, CDR2 SNTAGT. The CDR3 spans 21 residues. The V end lost 6 bases, the J end lost 1 base, and 31 bases lay between the germline ends. CDR3 amino acids: CASSGTRAPTESRTSYNEQFF. The CDR3, as DNA: TGTGCCAGCAGCGGGACACGAGCTCCTACTGAATCTAGGACGTCCTACAATGAGCAGTTCTTC.

The V gene is TRBV12-3 or TRBV12-4, the J gene TRBJ2-7, with a weak D call TRBD1 (5 bases). The CDR3 extends over 13 amino acids. Trimming removed 3 bases from V and 7 bases from J, with 13 bases in between. This CDR3 is CASSFGALVEQYF. CDR3 sequence (DNA): TGTGCCAGCAGTTTTGGGGCCCTCGTGGAGCAGTACTTC.

This clonotype showed up just a few times. The rearrangement joins TRBV4-3 to TRBJ1-2, with unresolved D. V lost 0 bases and J lost 4, with 12 bases in between. The germline V gene has CDR1 LGHNA and CDR2 YSLEER. The CDR3 runs 15 residues. CDR3 sequence: CASSQERGLSYGYTF. The CDR3 DNA follows: TGCGCCAGCAGCCAAGAGCGGGGATTGAGCTATGGCTACACCTTC.

The chain combines TRBV11-2 with TRBJ2-1; possible D gene TRBD2, 6 bases. Germline V gives CDR1 SGHAT, CDR2 FQNNGV. Trimming took off 6 bases at V and 6 bases at J, with 9 bases between the two ends. The CDR3 runs 12 residues. The CDR3, as DNA: TGTGCCAGCAGACCGGGACTCAATGAGCAGTTCTTC. Protein product: CASRPGLNEQFF.

This clonotype was counted at least ten times. The chain carries TRBV12-3 or TRBV12-4 and TRBJ2-5, with 7 bases matching TRBD1. The CDR3 is made up of 14 amino acids. V dropped 10 bases and J dropped 2; count of bases not matched to a gene: 10. CDR3 sequence (DNA): TGTGCCACCACCCGACAGGGTGTACAAGAGACCCAGTACTTC. Translated: CATTRQGVQETQYF.

By share of the sample, this clonotype is medium-sized. The V gene is TRBV20-1, the J gene TRBJ2-7; perhaps TRBD2 as D (6 bases). V was pared by 3 bases and J by 0 bases, with 24 bases between. Germline assignment: CDR1 DFQATT and CDR2 SNEGSKA (reference sequence). This CDR3 region has 18 residues. The CDR3 DNA follows: TGCAGTGCTAGTTCCCCCGGGGGTGGGACTGTAAGCTCCTACGAGCAGTACTTC. Its translation: CSASSPGGGTVSSYEQYF.

In this sample, this clonotype turned up many times. The V gene is TRBV21-1, the J gene TRBJ2-5; the tabulated D call, TRBD2, remains unverified against the DNA. TRBV21-1 is a pseudogene segment. The CDR3 consists of 16 residues. As DNA, the CDR3 is TGTGCCAGCAGCCCACGGACTAGCGCGTACCAAGAGACCCAGTACTTC. This encodes CASSPRTSAYQETQYF.

This sequence joins TRBV12-3 or TRBV12-4 and TRBJ1-5; a weak D match, TRBD1 (5 bases). The CDR3 covers 17 residues. The V end lost 3 bases, the J end lost 1 base, and 16 bases lay between the germline ends. The CDR3: CASSLVAGDLSNQPQHF. The CDR3 DNA reads as TGTGCCAGCAGTTTGGTTGCGGGGGACCTCAGCAATCAGCCCCAGCATTTT.